Following are 8 T cell receptor beta chains from one sample sequenced in a study of CD8+ T cells in alopecia areata. As the sequencing template, cDNA was produced by extracting RNA and reverse transcribing it. Method: immunoSEQ multiplex PCR; TCRdb's copy keeps in-frame clones and lacks some. Of roughly 100,000 clones listed, less than 70% are singletons. The material sequenced was CD4+ T cells sorted from blood. Source of these receptors: a human donor in good health.

The chain has TRBV5-1 and TRBJ2-1; 11 positions agree with TRBD1. The junction had 1 base not matched to a gene; V was cut back by 2 bases and J by 6 bases. Germline CDR1 is SGHRS and CDR2 is YFSETQ. The CDR3 loop spans 14 amino acids. CDR3 residues: CASSLGTGGNEQFF. The CDR3 nucleotides read TGCGCCAGCAGCTTAGGGACAGGGGGCAATGAGCAGTTCTTC.

The J gene is TRBJ2-5, the V gene TRBV28, with D possibly matching TRBD1 (6 bases). Trimming removed 5 bases from V and 0 bases from J, with 19 bases in between. From germline, CDR1 is MDHEN and CDR2 SYDVKM. The CDR3 has 17 residues. CDR3 nucleotide sequence: TGTGCCAGCAGTAAACGCCAGGGGTCGATATACCAAGAGACCCAGTACTTC. Residues: CASSKRQGSIYQETQYF.

The J gene is TRBJ2-7, the V gene TRBV4-2, with D possibly TRBD1 on 6 matching bases. Per the germline V gene, CDR1 is LGHNA and CDR2 is YNFKEQ. Trimming removed 4 bases at V and 3 bases at J, with 13 bases between. The CDR3 totals 14 residues. The CDR3 DNA sequence: TGTGCCAGCAGCCCCCCAACAGGGTTCTACGAGCAGTACTTC. It codes for CASSPPTGFYEQYF.

V usage is TRBV29-1 and J usage is TRBJ2-4; maybe TRBD2 (6 bases). Germline loops: CDR1 SQVTM, CDR2 ANQGSEA. V was cut by 4 bases and J by 0 bases, with 16 bases left in between. The CDR3 is made up of 16 amino acids. The DNA of the CDR3 is TGCAGCGTTGGGCAGCCCGGACTACTAGCCAAAAACATTCAGTACTTC. It encodes CSVGQPGLLAKNIQYF.

The chain has TRBV5-1 and TRBJ1-1, with a weak D call TRBD1 (6 bases). Germline V gives CDR1 SGHRS, CDR2 YFSETQ. The V end lost 6 bases, the J end lost 2 bases, and 17 bases lay between the germline ends. This CDR3 spans 15 amino acids. CDR3 protein: CASTHSTGTNTEAFF. CDR3 coding DNA: TGCGCCAGCACCCACTCGACAGGCACCAACACTGAAGCTTTCTTT.

Comment on this clone: Other DNA sequences in the same sample also yield this CDR3. The genes are TRBV7-2 and TRBJ2-2, with D possibly matching TRBD1 (6 bases). Per the germline V gene, CDR1 is SGHTA and CDR2 is FQGNSA. This CDR3 has 13 residues. The V end was cut by 4 bases, the J end by 5 bases, with 8 bases between. CDR3 in DNA: TGTGCCAGCAGCTCAGACAGGACCGGGGAGCTGTTTTTT. Amino acid sequence: CASSSDRTGELFF.

As DNA, the CDR3 is TGTGCCAGCAGCCCGCAGCGGGGGGCGAACACAGATACGCAGTATTTT. Translated, it gives CASSPQRGANTDTQYF. The rearrangement joins TRBV5-8 to TRBJ2-3; 9 bases are shared with TRBD2. Germline V gene sequence: CDR1 SGHTS, CDR2 YDEGEE. The CDR3 runs 16 residues. V lost 4 bases to trimming and J lost 2 bases; unmatched junction nucleotides: 8.

The CDR3 DNA follows: TGTGCCAGCAGTTATACCAGGACAGGGCCGCATGGCTACACCTTC. Translated, it gives CASSYTRTGPHGYTF. The chain is built from TRBV6-5 and TRBJ1-2, with TRBD1 matching over 8 bases. The ends lost 3 bases at V and 6 bases at J; junction bases unmatched: 9. CDR3 size: 15 residues. CDR1 is MNHEY, CDR2 SVGAGI, per germline.